Below, 7 T cell receptor beta chains from the same sample are listed, as sequenced in a study of human T cells and chemical hapten exposure. Indicated time point: patch test 2, 6 weeks after DPC sensitization. Specified treatment: therapeutic diphenylcyclopropenone sensitization with weekly scalp DPC. TCRdb called the RACE reads again in MiXCR, with one record for every CDR3 protein. The sample includes some 88,000 distinct CDR3 sequences, approximately 11% of them seen just once. The sequences come from whole blood, collected in connection with sensitization to the hapten diphenylcyclopropenone (DPC). These receptors were taken from a man in his forties with alopecia areata. Some clones in this sample may be carry-over from other donors' samples.

This clonotype came up a few times. V usage is TRBV7-2 and J usage is TRBJ2-1; D gene uncertain. Germline assignment: CDR1 SGHTA and CDR2 FQGNSA. The CDR3 covers 12 residues. Trimming removed 0 bases from V and 10 bases from J, with 7 bases in between. The CDR3, as DNA: TGTGCCAGCAGCTTAGCGCTCGGGGAGCAGTTCTTC. Protein sequence: CASSLALGEQFF.

A word on this clonotype: A much larger clone differs from this one at a single base, so this may be a read error. The chain uses TRBV20-1 and TRBJ2-2; D is undetermined. The CDR3 runs to 14 residues. V was clipped by 4 bases and J by 5 bases, with 14 bases between them. Germline CDR1 reads DFQATT; CDR2 reads SNEGSKA (reference sequence). The CDR3 reads CSAKEAVRTGELFF. The CDR3 nucleotides are TGCAGTGCTAAAGAGGCGGTTCGGACCGGGGAGCTGTTTTTT.

This clonotype was seen a few times. This CDR3 reads CASSLRRVSYEQYF. The CDR3 DNA reads TGCGCCAGCAGCCTACGACGGGTGTCCTACGAGCAGTACTTC. The V gene is TRBV4-3, the J gene TRBJ2-7, with D unresolved. The CDR3 is made up of 14 amino acids. Germline CDR1 and CDR2: LGHNA and YSLEER. V was cut by 4 bases and J by 1 base, with 11 bases left in between.

The chain couples TRBV29-1 to TRBJ2-1, with TRBD2 identical over 12 bases. CDR1 is SQVTM, CDR2 ANQGSEA, per germline. V lost 6 bases and J lost 9; bases outside the gene matches: 18. The CDR3 spans 17 residues. The CDR3 region has the DNA TGCAGCGTGACCAGGACTAGCGGGACCGGGTGGAGAAGTGAGCAGTTCTTC. This codes for CSVTRTSGTGWRSEQFF.

The chain has TRBV6-2 or TRBV6-3 and TRBJ2-3, with D perhaps matching TRBD2 (5 bases). The length of the CDR3 is 13 residues. V lost 8 bases to trimming and J lost 6 bases, with 15 bases between them. Germline values: CDR1 MNHEY, CDR2 SVGEGT. CDR3 amino acids: CASYRTGADTQYF. CDR3 sequence (DNA): TGTGCCAGCTATCGGACTGGAGCGGATACGCAGTATTTT.

This clonotype was detected ten times or more. The chain combines TRBV6-2 or TRBV6-3 with TRBJ1-2; TRBD1 might be the D (6 bases). From germline, CDR1 is MNHEY and CDR2 SVGEGT. V lost 6 bases to trimming and J lost 5 bases, with 13 bases between them. CDR3 size: 13 residues. CDR3 DNA: TGTGCCAGCAGGGACGGACAGAGATATGGCTACACCTTC. Translation: CASRDGQRYGYTF.

This clonotype was detected many times. J is TRBJ2-2 and V is TRBV24-1, with TRBD2 matching 11 bases. Germline CDR1 reads KGHDR; CDR2 reads SFDVKD. With 1 base clipped from V and 4 bases from J, the junction kept 19 bases outside the gene matches. The CDR3 is made up of 22 amino acids. The DNA of the CDR3 is TGTGCCACCAGTGATTTCAACCCCCTCACTAGCGGGAGAGCTAGCAGCACCGGGGAGCTGTTTTTT. Translated, it gives CATSDFNPLTSGRASSTGELFF.